These 10 T cell receptor beta chains were all obtained from the same sample, sequenced in a study of blood T cell repertoires in COVID-19. Generated by immunoSEQ multiplex PCR, the TCRdb table keeps only in-frame clones and is missing some. The data show approximately 310,000 clones, about 85% seen once. Sequencing was performed on PBMCs or T cells enriched from blood (not recorded which). Receptor source: a woman aged 25-40 years who had been exposed to COVID-19.

V is TRBV29-1 and J is TRBJ2-7, with TRBD2 as a possible D gene (6 bases). This CDR3 contains 12 residues. CDR1 SQVTM and CDR2 ANQGSEA come from the germline V gene. Trimming shortened V by 2 bases and J by 3 bases, and 8 bases separated the two germline ends. The CDR3 region is CSVEQAGYEQYF. The CDR3 region has the DNA TGCAGCGTTGAACAAGCGGGCTACGAGCAGTACTTC.

The gene calls are TRBV28 and TRBJ1-1; TRBD1 is a possible D gene (5 bases). This CDR3 has 13 residues. Trimming pared 3 bases from V and 4 bases from J, leaving 9 bases between. Germline values: CDR1 MDHEN, CDR2 SYDVKM. CDR3 sequence (DNA): TGTGCCAGCAGTTTCGCAGGGATCACTGAAGCTTTCTTT. It specifies CASSFAGITEAFF.

The V call is TRBV7-8, the J call TRBJ2-7, with D perhaps matching TRBD1 (5 bases). Germline V gives CDR1 SGHVS, CDR2 FQNEAQ. Trimming took off 5 bases at V and 7 bases at J, with 15 bases between the two ends. This CDR3 is built from 13 residues. The CDR3 DNA sequence: TGTGCCAGCAGCCCGTTCCAGGGTAGTGAGCAGTACTTC. This sequence encodes CASSPFQGSEQYF.

This chain connects TRBV28 to TRBJ2-5, with D tentatively TRBD1 (6 bases). This CDR3 contains 15 residues. Deletions cut 3 bases from V and 3 bases from J, with 14 bases between. Germline CDR1 MDHEN, CDR2 SYDVKM. The CDR3 protein is CASSFGSAGEETQYF. CDR3 nucleotide sequence: TGTGCCAGCAGTTTCGGTAGTGCAGGGGAAGAGACCCAGTACTTC.

For the CDR3, the DNA is TGTGCCAGCAGCCGGGATCTAGGGACCTACGAGCAGTACTTC. Encoded protein: CASSRDLGTYEQYF. The chain carries TRBV6-5 and TRBJ2-7; a weak D match, TRBD2 (5 bases). The V and J ends lost 6 bases and 2 bases respectively, with 14 bases between them. The germline gives CDR1 MNHEY, CDR2 SVGAGI. This CDR3 is built from 14 residues.

The chain combines TRBV9 with TRBJ2-5; D may be TRBD1 (7 bases). Deletions cut 4 bases from V and 4 bases from J, with 17 bases between. Per germline, CDR1 SGDLS and CDR2 YYNGEE. The CDR3 runs to 15 residues. CDR3 in DNA: TGTGCCAGCAGCACTAACAGGGGAGCGGGAGAGACCCAGTACTTC. It encodes CASSTNRGAGETQYF. The complete variable domain, with remaining parts taken from reference TRBV9 and TRBJ2-5, reads DSGVTQTPKHLITATGQRVTLRCSPRSGDLSVYWYQQSLDQGLQFLIQYYNGEERAKGNILERFSAQQFPDLHSELNLSSLELGDSALYFCASSTNRGAGETQYFGPGTRLLVL.

The V and J genes are TRBV28 and TRBJ1-5; maybe TRBD1 (6 bases). CDR1 is MDHEN and CDR2 is SYDVKM in the germline V gene. The ends were cut back, 2 bases at V and 6 bases at J, with 17 bases in the middle. This CDR3 is 16 amino acids long. The CDR3 DNA is TGTGCCAGCAGTTTAGCTGGGGGCGGCACGGGTCAGCCCCAGCATTTT. Translating gives CASSLAGGGTGQPQHF.

This rearrangement joins TRBV14 to TRBJ2-1; 7 nucleotides agree with TRBD2. The V gene's germline CDR1 is SGHDN and CDR2 FVKESK. CDR3 length: 14 residues. J lost 10 bases, V lost 4 bases, and 10 bases had no gene match. CDR3 nucleotide sequence: TGTGCCAGCAGCCCTAGCGGCCGGAGATTAGAGCAGTTCTTC. Its protein is CASSPSGRRLEQFF.

The CDR3, as DNA: TGCGCCAGCAGCTTGAGGCCTAGCGGGACAGATACGCAGTATTTT. This encodes CASSLRPSGTDTQYF. V is TRBV5-1 and J is TRBJ2-3; 8 nucleotides line up with TRBD2. The trim removed 1 base at V and 3 bases at J, leaving 4 bases unmatched. This CDR3 is built from 15 residues. Germline loops: CDR1 SGHRS, CDR2 YFSETQ.

This clone was picked up a small number of times. The chain combines TRBV30 with TRBJ1-2; the D gene is possibly TRBD1 (5 bases). V was shortened by 2 bases and J by 3 bases, with 13 bases between the two germline ends. CDR3 length equals 14 residues. Per germline, CDR1 GTSNPN and CDR2 SVGIG (reference sequence). CDR3 region: CAWSPLGRDYGYTF. CDR3 nucleotide sequence: TGTGCCTGGAGTCCCCTTGGCAGGGACTATGGCTACACCTTC.